A single T cell receptor (beta chain) is shown here with its context. Sequencing used immunoSEQ multiplex PCR; TCRdb keeps in-frame clones, though not all of them. The sample has 15,000 to 20,000 clones; about 74% are singletons. The rectum was sampled with one to two pinch biopsies at colonoscopy. This specimen belongs to a study of pediatric ulcerative colitis. This CDR3 comprises 12 residues. V lost 6 bases and J 7 bases, leaving 13 bases between the germline ends. Germline V gene lookup returns CDR1 SNHLY and CDR2 FYNNEI. Sequenced material: gut tissue. This chain connects TRBV2 to TRBJ2-7, with unresolved D. This receptor was identified in a girl aged 5-17 years with moderate ulcerative colitis. The CDR3, as DNA: TGTGCCAGCAGCCAAAGGTCCGTTGAGCAGTACTTC. This translates into CASSQRSVEQYF.